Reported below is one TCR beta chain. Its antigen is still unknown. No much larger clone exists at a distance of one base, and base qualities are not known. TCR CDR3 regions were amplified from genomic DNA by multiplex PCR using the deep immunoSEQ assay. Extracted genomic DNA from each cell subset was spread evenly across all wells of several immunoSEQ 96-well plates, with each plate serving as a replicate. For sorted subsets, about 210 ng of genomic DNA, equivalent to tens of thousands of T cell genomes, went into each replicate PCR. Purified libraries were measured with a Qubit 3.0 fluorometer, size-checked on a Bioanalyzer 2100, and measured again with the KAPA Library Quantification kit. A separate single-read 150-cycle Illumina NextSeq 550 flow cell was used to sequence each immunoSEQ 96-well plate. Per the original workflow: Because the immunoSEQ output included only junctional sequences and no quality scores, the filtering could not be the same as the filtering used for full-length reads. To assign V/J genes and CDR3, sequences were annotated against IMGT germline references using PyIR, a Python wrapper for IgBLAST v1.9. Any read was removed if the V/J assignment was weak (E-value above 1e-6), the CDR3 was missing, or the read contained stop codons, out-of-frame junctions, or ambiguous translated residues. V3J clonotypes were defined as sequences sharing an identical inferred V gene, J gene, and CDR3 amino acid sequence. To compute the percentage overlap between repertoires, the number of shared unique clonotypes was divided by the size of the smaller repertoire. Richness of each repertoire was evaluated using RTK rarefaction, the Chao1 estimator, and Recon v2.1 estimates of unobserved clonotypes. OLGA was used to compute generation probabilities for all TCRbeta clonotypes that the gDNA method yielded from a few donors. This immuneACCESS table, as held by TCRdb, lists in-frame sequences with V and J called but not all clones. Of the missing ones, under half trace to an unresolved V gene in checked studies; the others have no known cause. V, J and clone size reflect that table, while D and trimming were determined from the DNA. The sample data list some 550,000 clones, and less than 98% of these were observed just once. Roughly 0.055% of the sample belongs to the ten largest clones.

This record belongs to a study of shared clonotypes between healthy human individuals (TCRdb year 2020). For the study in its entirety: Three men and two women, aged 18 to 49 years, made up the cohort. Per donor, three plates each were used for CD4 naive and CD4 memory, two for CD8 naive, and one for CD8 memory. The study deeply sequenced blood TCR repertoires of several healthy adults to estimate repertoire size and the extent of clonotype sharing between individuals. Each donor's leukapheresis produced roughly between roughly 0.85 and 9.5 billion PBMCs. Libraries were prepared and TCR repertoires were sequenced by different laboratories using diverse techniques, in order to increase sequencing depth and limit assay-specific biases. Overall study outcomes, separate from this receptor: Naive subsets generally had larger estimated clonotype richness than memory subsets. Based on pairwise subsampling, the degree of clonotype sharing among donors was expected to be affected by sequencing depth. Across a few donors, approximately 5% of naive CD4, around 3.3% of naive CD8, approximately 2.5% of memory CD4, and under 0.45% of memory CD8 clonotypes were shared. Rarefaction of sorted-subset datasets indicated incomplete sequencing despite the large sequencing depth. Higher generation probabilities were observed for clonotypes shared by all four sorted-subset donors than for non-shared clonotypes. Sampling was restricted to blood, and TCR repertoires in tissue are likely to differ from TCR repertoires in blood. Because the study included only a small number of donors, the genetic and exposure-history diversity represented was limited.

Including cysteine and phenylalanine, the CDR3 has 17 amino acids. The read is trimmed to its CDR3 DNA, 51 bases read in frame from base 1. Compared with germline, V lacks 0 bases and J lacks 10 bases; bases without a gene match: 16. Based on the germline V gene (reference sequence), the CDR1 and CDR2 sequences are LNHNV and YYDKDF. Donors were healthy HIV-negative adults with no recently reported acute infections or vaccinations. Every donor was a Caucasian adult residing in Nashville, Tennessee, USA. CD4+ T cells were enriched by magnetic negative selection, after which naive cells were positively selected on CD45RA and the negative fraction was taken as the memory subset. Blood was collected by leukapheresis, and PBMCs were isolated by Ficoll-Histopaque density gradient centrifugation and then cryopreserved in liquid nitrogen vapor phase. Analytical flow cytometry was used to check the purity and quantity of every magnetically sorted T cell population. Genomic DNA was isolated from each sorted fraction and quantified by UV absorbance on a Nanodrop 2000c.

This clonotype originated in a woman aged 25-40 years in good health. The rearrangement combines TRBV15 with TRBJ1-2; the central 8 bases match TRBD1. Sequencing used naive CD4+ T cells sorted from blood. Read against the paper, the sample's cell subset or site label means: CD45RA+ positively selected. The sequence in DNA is TGTGCCACCAGCAGAGATGACTCTTGGACAGGGCCAATCAACTACACCTTC. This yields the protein CATSRDDSWTGPINYTF.